This T cell receptor (beta chain) was identified during a study of blood T cell repertoires in COVID-19. The table came from immunoSEQ multiplex PCR; TCRdb's copy has only in-frame clones and leaves some out. In the table there are under 350,000 clones, more than 85% of which are singletons. V shed 4 bases and J shed 10 bases, with 8 bases lying between them. CDR1 and CDR2 from the germline V gene are LGHNA and YNFKEQ. This CDR3 has 12 residues. The chain joins TRBV4-2 to TRBJ1-6; D gene ambiguous. The sample comprised peripheral blood. The receptor comes from a man aged 35 to 55 with acute or convalescent COVID-19. Written as DNA, the CDR3 is TGTGCCAGCAGCCTCCCCCTATCACCCCTCCACTTT. Its translation is CASSLPLSPLHF.